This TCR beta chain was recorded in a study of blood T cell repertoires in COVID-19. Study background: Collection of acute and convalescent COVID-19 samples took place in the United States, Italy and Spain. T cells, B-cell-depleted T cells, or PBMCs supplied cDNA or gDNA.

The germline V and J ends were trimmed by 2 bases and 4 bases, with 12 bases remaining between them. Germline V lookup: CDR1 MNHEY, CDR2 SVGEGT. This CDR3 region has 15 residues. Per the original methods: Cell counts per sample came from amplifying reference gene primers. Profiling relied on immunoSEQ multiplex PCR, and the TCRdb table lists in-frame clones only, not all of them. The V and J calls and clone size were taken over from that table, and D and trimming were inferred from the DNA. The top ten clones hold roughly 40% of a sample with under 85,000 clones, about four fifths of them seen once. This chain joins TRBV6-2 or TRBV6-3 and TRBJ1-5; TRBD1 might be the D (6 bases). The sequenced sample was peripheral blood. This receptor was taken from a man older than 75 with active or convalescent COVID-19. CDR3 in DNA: TGTGCCAGCAGTTACAGCCAGGGGTATAATCAGCCCCAGCATTTT. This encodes CASSYSQGYNQPQHF.